The 28 T cell receptor beta chains given below trace back to one sample, sequenced in a study of blood T cells in healthy people across ages. The authors ran a second PCR of 7 to 11 cycles using a sample-barcoded 5' primer and a J-beta primer mix. TCRdb recomputed calls from the 5' RACE reads with MiXCR, one row per CDR3 protein. Of 650,000 to 900,000 distinct CDR3 sequences in the sample, under 80% were seen once. The sequenced sample consisted of blood. The receptors shown here come from a young man in good health.

The chain recombines TRBV5-1 with TRBJ2-7; the D call may be TRBD1 or TRBD2 (5 bases each). CDR3 length: 16 amino acids. The V end lost 5 bases, the J end lost 5 bases, and 23 bases lay between the germline ends. Germline values: CDR1 SGHRS, CDR2 YFSETQ. The CDR3 nucleotides are TGCGCCAGCAGATCATCCGCAGGGAGTTTACCGGACGAGCAGTACTTC. It specifies CASRSSAGSLPDEQYF.

The chain joins TRBV24-1 to TRBJ2-1, with TRBD2 matching 15 bases. Germline-derived CDR1 and CDR2 are KGHDR and SFDVKD. This CDR3 comprises 20 residues. V gave up 2 bases and J gave up 0 bases; unmatched junction bases: 7. The CDR3 protein is CATSDSPGLAGGSSYNEQFF. The CDR3 nucleotides are TGTGCCACCAGTGATTCACCGGGACTAGCGGGGGGTAGCTCCTACAATGAGCAGTTCTTC.

The rearrangement uses TRBV9 and TRBJ2-2; D gene ambiguous. Germline V lookup: CDR1 SGDLS, CDR2 YYNGEE. This CDR3 region has 16 residues. V lost 3 bases to trimming and J lost 4 bases, with 16 bases between them. For the CDR3, the DNA is TGTGCCAGCAGCGGCACGATTAGCTCAATCACCGGGGAGCTGTTTTTT. Its translation is CASSGTISSITGELFF.

The chain combines TRBV7-2 with TRBJ1-1; 11 nucleotides align to TRBD1. The CDR3 extends over 13 amino acids. Germline assignment: CDR1 SGHTA and CDR2 FQGNSA. The V gene end was trimmed by 8 bases and the J gene end by 2 bases; junction bases not matched to a gene: 1. CDR3 sequence reads: CASGQGANTEAFF. CDR3 nucleotide sequence: TGTGCCAGCGGACAGGGGGCTAACACTGAAGCTTTCTTT.

To note about this clonotype: A read error may produce the germline difference seen at one junction end. V is TRBV11-2 and J is TRBJ2-6, with 8 positions matching TRBD1. Looked up from germline, CDR1 is SGHAT and CDR2 is FQNNGV. The CDR3 is 17 amino acids. The CDR3 DNA is TGTGTCAGCAGCTCTAGACAGGGGAGCTCTGGGGCCAACGTCCTGACTTTC. It specifies CVSSSRQGSSGANVLTF.

The table lists this clonotype with a few counts. The chain employs TRBV5-1 and TRBJ2-3; no clear D gene. CDR1 and CDR2 (germline): SGHRS, YFSETQ. Trimming took off 0 bases at V and 4 bases at J, with 12 bases between the two ends. The CDR3 extends over 15 amino acids. CDR3 sequence: CASSLASQASDTQYF. CDR3 sequence (DNA): TGCGCCAGCAGCTTGGCCAGTCAGGCATCAGATACGCAGTATTTT.

This clonotype was detected only a few times. The rearrangement joins TRBV12-3 or TRBV12-4 to TRBJ2-7; no definite D call. CDR3 size: 14 residues. Trimming removed 4 bases at V and 0 bases at J, with 10 bases between. CDR3: CASSSRTVSYEQYF. In nucleotides, the CDR3 is TGTGCCAGCAGTTCTCGGACGGTCTCCTACGAGCAGTACTTC.

The table lists this clonotype with a few counts. The chain is built from TRBV28 and TRBJ2-7; TRBD2 matches 10 bases. The CDR3 consists of 15 residues. The trim removed 4 bases at V and 4 bases at J, leaving 7 bases unmatched. Per the germline V gene, CDR1 is MDHEN and CDR2 is SYDVKM. For the CDR3, the DNA is TGTGCCAGCAGTTCCCCCGGGACTAGCGTTTACGAGCAGTACTTC. It is translated as CASSSPGTSVYEQYF.

This clonotype was detected a few times. The CDR3, as DNA: TGCAGTGCTAGTGTCCAGAACACCGGGGAGCTGTTTTTT. Translation gives CSASVQNTGELFF. The rearrangement uses TRBV20-1 and TRBJ2-2; no clear D gene. CDR1 and CDR2 (germline): DFQATT, SNEGSKA (reference sequence). Deletions cut 3 bases from V and 1 base from J, with 6 bases between. This CDR3 comprises 13 residues.

This clonotype was detected only a few times. The chain combines TRBV3-1 with TRBJ2-2, with 12 bases aligning to TRBD2. V trimming: 5 bases; J trimming: 5 bases; junction bases outside the gene matches: 3. The CDR3 runs 15 residues. Germline V lookup: CDR1 LGHDT, CDR2 YNNKEL (reference sequence). The CDR3 loop reads CASSTSGGPTGELFF. For the CDR3, the DNA is TGTGCCAGCAGCACTAGCGGGGGGCCTACCGGGGAGCTGTTTTTT.

This sequence joins TRBV4-3 and TRBJ2-3; D is possibly TRBD1 (6 bases). This CDR3 comprises 14 residues. Germline V gene sequence: CDR1 LGHNA, CDR2 YSLEER. The V end lost 0 bases, the J end lost 6 bases, and 10 bases lay between the germline ends. The CDR3, as DNA: TGCGCCAGCAGCCAAGATACAGGGCAGGATACGCAGTATTTT. It is translated as CASSQDTGQDTQYF.

This clonotype showed up just a few times. The chain recombines TRBV25-1 with TRBJ2-7; the D is unclear. The germline gives CDR1 MGHDK, CDR2 SYGVNS. Trimming cost V 1 base and J 0 bases, with 4 bases left between them. The CDR3 contains 13 residues. This CDR3 reads CASSESLSYEQYF. The DNA for the CDR3 is TGTGCCAGCAGTGAATCTCTCTCCTACGAGCAGTACTTC.

V is TRBV6-2 or TRBV6-3 and J is TRBJ1-5; D ambiguous. In germline, CDR1 is MNHEY, CDR2 SVGEGT. The CDR3 consists of 15 residues. V was pared by 2 bases and J by 6 bases, with 14 bases between. Here the CDR3 reads CASSYRGRGRQPQHF. The CDR3 nucleotides read TGTGCCAGCAGTTACCGCGGTCGCGGGCGTCAGCCCCAGCATTTT.

This clonotype was recorded at least ten times. This chain connects TRBV28 to TRBJ2-7, with D unclear. The CDR3 is 11 residues long. V lost 4 bases, J lost 2 bases, and 3 bases lay in between. Germline loops: CDR1 MDHEN, CDR2 SYDVKM. The CDR3 coding sequence is TGTGCCAGCAGTTCCCCCTACGAGCAGTACTTC. Translating gives CASSSPYEQYF.

The chain is built from TRBV27 and TRBJ2-7; the match to TRBD2 covers 10 bases. Germline values: CDR1 MNHEY, CDR2 SMNVEV (reference sequence). The CDR3 is made up of 14 amino acids. V shed 5 bases and J 7 bases; nucleotides not matched to a gene: 8. The CDR3 reads CASSISSLAGEQYF. DNA for the CDR3: TGTGCCAGCAGTATCTCCTCACTAGCGGGAGAGCAGTACTTC.

A few counts support this clonotype. V gene TRBV7-9 combines with J gene TRBJ2-7; no clear D. Trimming stripped 5 bases from V and 2 bases from J, with 7 bases between. The CDR3 consists of 12 residues. The germline gives CDR1 SEHNR, CDR2 FQNEAQ (reference sequence). The CDR3 region has the DNA TGTGCCAGCAGCCACAGCCCCTACGAGCAGTACTTC. Amino acids: CASSHSPYEQYF.

The rearrangement links TRBV7-9 to TRBJ2-1; D is possibly TRBD1 (6 bases). V lost 2 bases and J lost 10, with 12 bases in between. This CDR3 region has 13 residues. Germline lookup yields CDR1 SEHNR and CDR2 FQNEAQ (reference sequence). Here the CDR3 reads CASSLRGSREQFF. The CDR3 DNA sequence: TGTGCCAGCAGCTTAAGGGGGTCACGGGAGCAGTTCTTC.

The V and J genes are TRBV29-1 and TRBJ1-4, with D hard to call. V dropped 1 base and J dropped 5 bases, with 11 bases sitting between them. The germline V gene has CDR1 SQVTM and CDR2 ANQGSEA. The CDR3 contains 14 residues. The chain's CDR3 is CSVEAREGNEKLFF. CDR3 in DNA: TGCAGCGTTGAAGCGAGGGAGGGAAATGAAAAACTGTTTTTT.

There are a few counts of this clonotype. The chain employs TRBV12-3 or TRBV12-4 and TRBJ2-5, with D unclear. Trimming removed 3 bases at V and 3 bases at J, with 11 bases between. The CDR3 consists of 14 residues. CDR3 in DNA: TGTGCCAGCAGTTTGGTCAGGAGAAAAGAGACCCAGTACTTC. Residues: CASSLVRRKETQYF.

This clonotype has just a few counts. This sequence joins TRBV5-1 and TRBJ2-3; no clear D gene. With 0 bases removed from V and 0 bases from J, the gap between germline ends came to 8 bases. CDR3 size: 15 residues. Germline CDR1 and CDR2: SGHRS and YFSETQ. As DNA, the CDR3 is TGCGCCAGCAGCTTGGATCCAGGTAGCACAGATACGCAGTATTTT. Amino acid sequence: CASSLDPGSTDTQYF.

V gene TRBV11-1 combines with J gene TRBJ2-3; TRBD2 matches at 13 bases. This CDR3 spans 18 amino acids. V dropped 5 bases and J dropped 8; count of bases not matched to a gene: 16. The germline gives CDR1 SGHAT, CDR2 FQDESV (reference sequence). CDR3 bases: TGTGCCAGCAGCGCATCAACGGGACTAGCGGGGCCCAGCGGTACGCAGTATTTT. Its protein product is CASSASTGLAGPSGTQYF.

V gene TRBV25-1 combines with J gene TRBJ1-1; D possibly corresponds to TRBD1 (6 bases). The CDR3 is 18 residues long. V gave up 5 bases and J gave up 3 bases, with 25 bases separating them. In germline, CDR1 is MGHDK, CDR2 SYGVNS. The CDR3 here is CASSPGVTGRGIDTEAFF. Here the CDR3 DNA reads TGTGCCAGCAGTCCGGGAGTTACAGGGCGGGGTATCGACACTGAAGCTTTCTTT.

The chain links TRBV9 to TRBJ2-4; D may correspond to TRBD1 or TRBD2 (5 bases each). Per germline, CDR1 SGDLS and CDR2 YYNGEE. This CDR3 is built from 14 residues. The germline V and J ends were trimmed by 4 bases and 3 bases, with 11 bases remaining between them. The CDR3 bases are TGTGCCAGCAGCCCGCAGGGAGACAAAAACATTCAGTACTTC. Translating gives CASSPQGDKNIQYF.

This chain connects TRBV28 to TRBJ2-7; no reliable D call. Germline V gives CDR1 MDHEN, CDR2 SYDVKM. V was cut by 6 bases and J by 0 bases, with 21 bases left in between. The CDR3 sequence is 17 residues long. CDR3 protein: CASSYESLTILSYEQYF. CDR3 nucleotide sequence: TGTGCCAGCAGCTACGAATCGCTAACCATTCTCTCCTACGAGCAGTACTTC.

The chain carries TRBV6-6 and TRBJ1-4; D call uncertain. CDR3 length: 12 residues. The germline V and J ends were trimmed by 5 bases and 13 bases, with 14 bases remaining between them. Germline V CDR1 and CDR2: MNHNY, SVGAGI (reference sequence). As DNA, the CDR3 is TGTGCCAGCAGTCTTCCACAAGGGATACTGTTTTTT. Translated, it gives CASSLPQGILFF.

The genes are TRBV4-3 and TRBJ2-4; 10 positions agree with TRBD2. The J call may be incorrect, as the DNA end agrees better with TRBJ2-7. Germline-derived CDR1 and CDR2 are LGHNA and YSLEER. This CDR3 region has 15 residues. The CDR3 spells CASSQGTSGVYEQYF. The CDR3 DNA sequence: TGCGCCAGCAGCCAAGGTACTAGCGGGGTCTACGAGCAGTACTTC.

This clonotype was picked up one time. V usage is TRBV2 and J usage is TRBJ1-2; unclear D gene. The V end lost 7 bases, the J end lost 9 bases, and 18 bases lay between the germline ends. The V gene's germline CDR1 is SNHLY and CDR2 FYNNEI. This CDR3 is 13 amino acids long. The CDR3 spells CASIDGTIWSYTF. The DNA of the CDR3 is TGTGCCAGCATTGACGGAACCATCTGGAGCTACACCTTC.

As concerns this clonotype: A read error may produce the germline difference seen at one junction end. This chain uses TRBV15 with TRBJ1-5, with D perhaps matching TRBD1 (6 bases). Germline assignment: CDR1 LNHNV and CDR2 YYDKDF (reference sequence). The CDR3 is 15 residues long. CDR3 nucleotides: TGTGCCGCCAGCAGAGTCCCGACAGGTAATCAGCCCCAGCATTTT. Protein sequence: CAASRVPTGNQPQHF. The full variable domain, with the rest looked up from reference TRBV15 and TRBJ1-5, is DAMVIQNPRYQVTQFGKPVTLSCSQTLNHNVMYWYQQKSSQAPKLLFHYYDKDFNNEADTPDNFQSRRPNTSFCFLDIRSPGLGDTAMYLCAASRVPTGNQPQHFGDGTRLSIL.